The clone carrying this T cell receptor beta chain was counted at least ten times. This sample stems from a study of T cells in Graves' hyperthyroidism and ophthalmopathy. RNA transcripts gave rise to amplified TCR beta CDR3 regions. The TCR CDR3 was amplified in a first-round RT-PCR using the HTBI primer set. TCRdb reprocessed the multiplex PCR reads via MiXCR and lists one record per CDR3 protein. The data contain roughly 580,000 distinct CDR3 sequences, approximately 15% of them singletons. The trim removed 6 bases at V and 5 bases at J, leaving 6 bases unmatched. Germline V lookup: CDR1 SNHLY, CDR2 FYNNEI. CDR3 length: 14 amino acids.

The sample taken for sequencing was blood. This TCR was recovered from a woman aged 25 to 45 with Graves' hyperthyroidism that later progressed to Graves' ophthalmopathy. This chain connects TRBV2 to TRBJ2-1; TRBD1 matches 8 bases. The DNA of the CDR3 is TGTGCCAGCAGGACGGACAGGGTCGACAATGAGCAGTTCTTC. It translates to CASRTDRVDNEQFF. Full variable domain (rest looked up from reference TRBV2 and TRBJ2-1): EPEVTQTPSHQVTQMGQEVILRCVPISNHLYFYWYRQILGQKVEFLVSFYNNEISEKSEIFDDQFSVERPDGSNFTLKIRSTKLEDSAMYFCASRTDRVDNEQFFGPGTRLTVL.